This paragraph covers one T cell receptor beta chain sequence. The CDR3 sequence is 12 residues long. V gave up 3 bases and J gave up 10 bases, with 11 bases separating them. From germline, CDR1 is SEHNR and CDR2 FQNEAQ (reference sequence). This specimen comes from a study of identical twins. TCRdb recomputed calls from the 5' RACE reads with MiXCR, one row per CDR3 protein. The table lists roughly 770,000 distinct CDR3 sequences, about 20% of them singletons, with 13% in the top ten. These same records also appear under a second study, on T cells expressing NK-cell markers.

This rearrangement joins TRBV7-9 to TRBJ2-3, with D hard to call. This receptor was taken from a woman younger than 35 in good health. The sample taken for sequencing was PBMCs. In DNA, the CDR3 is TGTGCCAGCAGCTTTCTGGCCGACTCGCAGTATTTT. Translating it yields CASSFLADSQYF. The full variable domain, with the rest looked up from reference TRBV7-9 and TRBJ2-3, is DTGVSQNPRHKITKRGQNVTFRCDPISEHNRLYWYRQTLGQGPEFLTYFQNEAQLEKSRLLSDRFSAERPKGSFSTLEIQRTEQGDSAMYLCASSFLADSQYFGPGTRLTVL.